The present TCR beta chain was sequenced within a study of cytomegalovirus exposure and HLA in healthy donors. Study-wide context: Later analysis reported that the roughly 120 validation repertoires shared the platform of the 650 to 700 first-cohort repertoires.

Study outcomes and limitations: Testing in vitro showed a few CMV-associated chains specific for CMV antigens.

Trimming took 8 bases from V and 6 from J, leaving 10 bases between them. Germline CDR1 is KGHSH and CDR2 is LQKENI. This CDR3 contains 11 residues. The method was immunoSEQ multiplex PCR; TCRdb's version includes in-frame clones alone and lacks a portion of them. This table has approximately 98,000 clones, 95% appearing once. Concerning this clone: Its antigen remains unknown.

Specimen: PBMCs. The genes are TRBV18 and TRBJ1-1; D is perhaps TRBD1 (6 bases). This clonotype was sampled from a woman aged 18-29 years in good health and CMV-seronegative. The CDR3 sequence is CASHREAEAFF. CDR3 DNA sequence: TGTGCCAGCCACAGGGAAGCTGAAGCTTTCTTT.